The T cell receptor (beta chain) described here comes from a study of T cells in Graves' hyperthyroidism and ophthalmopathy. Study-wide points: Ophthalmopathy cases were set apart from stable hyperthyroidism by a 13 V-J model.

V was shortened by 7 bases and J by 9 bases, with 27 bases between the two germline ends. Germline loops: CDR1 DFQATT, CDR2 SNEGSKA (reference sequence). This CDR3 contains 15 residues. Regions amplified from RNA transcripts were the TCR beta CDR3 regions. The HTBI primer set served for first-round RT-PCR of the TCR CDR3. MiXCR was run by TCRdb on the multiplex PCR reads, yielding one entry per CDR3 protein. The table records a few hundred thousand distinct CDR3 sequences, about 45% of them present only once. Concerning this clonotype itself: Its antigen is not identified.

Stable Graves' hyperthyroidism denoted no ophthalmopathy progression over 18 months. Clinicians diagnosed patients from clinical symptoms, serum thyroxine and TRAb, thyroid ultrasound and orbital computed tomography. This clonotype originated in a woman younger than 35 with Graves' hyperthyroidism. The sample consisted of peripheral blood or thyroid tissue (not recorded which). The chain combines TRBV20-1 with TRBJ2-5; D remains ambiguous. The CDR3 protein is CSVTARTPGNQPQYF. CDR3 in DNA: TGCAGTGTTACCGCCCGGACCCCAGGCAATCAGCCCCAGTACTTC.